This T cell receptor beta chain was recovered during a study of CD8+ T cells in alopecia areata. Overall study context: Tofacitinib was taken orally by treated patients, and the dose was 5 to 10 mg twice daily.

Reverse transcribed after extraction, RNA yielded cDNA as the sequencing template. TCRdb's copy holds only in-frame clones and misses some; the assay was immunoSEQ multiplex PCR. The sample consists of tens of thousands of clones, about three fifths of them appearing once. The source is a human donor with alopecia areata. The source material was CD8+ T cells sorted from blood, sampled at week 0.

The CDR3 protein is CASRFSGRLNTGELFF. CDR3 DNA: TGTGCCAGCAGGTTTAGCGGGAGGCTAAACACCGGGGAGCTGTTTTTT. J is TRBJ2-2 and V is TRBV28; 10 nucleotides line up with TRBD2. Germline CDR1 is MDHEN and CDR2 is SYDVKM. The CDR3 loop spans 16 amino acids. Trimming took 6 bases from V and 2 from J; bases not matched to a gene: 6.